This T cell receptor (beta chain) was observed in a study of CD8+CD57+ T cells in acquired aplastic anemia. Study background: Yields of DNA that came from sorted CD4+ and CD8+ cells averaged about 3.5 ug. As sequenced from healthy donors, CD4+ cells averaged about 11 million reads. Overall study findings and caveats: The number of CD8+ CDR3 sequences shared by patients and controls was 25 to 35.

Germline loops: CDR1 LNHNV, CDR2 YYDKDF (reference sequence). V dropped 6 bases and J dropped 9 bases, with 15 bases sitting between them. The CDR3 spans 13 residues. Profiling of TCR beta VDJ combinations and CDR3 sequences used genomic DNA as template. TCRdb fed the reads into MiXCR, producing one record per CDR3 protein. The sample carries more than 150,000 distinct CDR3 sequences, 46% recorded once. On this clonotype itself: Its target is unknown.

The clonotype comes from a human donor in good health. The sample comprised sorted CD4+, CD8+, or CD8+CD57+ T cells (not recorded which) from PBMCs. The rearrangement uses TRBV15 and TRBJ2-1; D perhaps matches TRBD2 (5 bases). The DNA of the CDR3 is TGTGCCACCAGTGATTTGAGGGTCCCTGAGCAGTTCTTC. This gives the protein CATSDLRVPEQFF.